Listed below are T cell receptor beta chains from one sample, sequenced in a study of blood T cell repertoires in COVID-19. Repertoires were generated with immunoSEQ multiplex PCR, while TCRdb's copy carries only in-frame clones and drops some. Found here are about 220,000 clones, 85% to 90% of them singletons; the top ten hold about a tenth. Sequencing used peripheral blood. These receptor sequences come from a woman between 45 and 60 years old with COVID-19, enrolled during active disease. Each CDR3 is given with its conserved first and last residue. Fields, in order: D gene, J gene, clone size, V gene, CDR3 protein, CDR3 DNA. A D gene is named only where the DNA matches it firmly. The size field is filled for only some rows; it gives once, few, many or a size class.

>TRBD1|TRBJ1-2|.|TRBV28
CASSLLGGSYGYTF
TGTGCCAGCAGTTTATTAGGGGGCAGCTATGGCTACACCTTC
>.|TRBJ2-7|few|TRBV19
CASSISLLAYEQYF
TGTGCCAGTAGTATCAGTCTTCTCGCCTACGAGCAGTACTTC
>TRBD1|TRBJ2-5|.|TRBV2
CASRTGGEETQYF
TGTGCCAGCCGGACAGGGGGGGAAGAGACCCAGTACTTC
>.|TRBJ2-6|.|TRBV5-1
CASSLRVVAAEYSGANVLTF
TGCGCCAGCAGCTTGCGAGTCGTTGCGGCAGAATACTCTGGGGCCAACGTCCTGACTTTC
>TRBD1|TRBJ1-4|few|TRBV5-4
CASSLAMTGGTEKLFF
TGTGCCAGCAGCTTGGCCATGACAGGGGGAACTGAAAAACTGTTTTTT
>TRBD1|TRBJ2-7|.|TRBV7-8
CASSLEPGQGWYEQYF
TGTGCCAGCAGCTTAGAGCCAGGACAGGGGTGGTACGAGCAGTACTTC
>.|TRBJ2-3|.|TRBV28
CASSEMRGLWGDTQYF
TGTGCCAGCTCTGAGATGCGGGGCCTCTGGGGAGATACGCAGTATTTT
>.|TRBJ1-1|.|TRBV19
CASSVRTANTEAFF
TGTGCCAGTAGTGTTCGGACAGCGAACACTGAAGCTTTCTTT
>TRBD1|TRBJ1-4|.|TRBV14
CASSLRQGGEKLFF
TGTGCCAGCAGCCTCAGACAGGGTGGTGAAAAACTGTTTTTT
>.|TRBJ2-7|.|TRBV18
CASSPAPGQIYEQYF
TGTGCCAGCTCTCCAGCCCCGGGACAAATATACGAGCAGTACTTC
>.|TRBJ1-2|.|TRBV9
CASSVSPHRADYGYTF
TGTGCCAGCAGCGTAAGCCCCCACAGGGCGGACTATGGCTACACCTTC
>.|TRBJ1-6|once|TRBV7-2
CASSYQGSENSPLHF
TGTGCCAGCAGCTACCAGGGAAGTGAAAATTCACCCCTCCACTTT
>TRBD2|TRBJ2-2|.|TRBV6-5
CASTPGGGGELFF
TGTGCCAGCACCCCTGGCGGGGGCGGGGAGCTGTTTTTT
>TRBD1|TRBJ1-1|many|TRBV25-1
CASSTGAEAFF
TGTGCCAGCAGTACAGGGGCTGAAGCTTTCTTT
>.|TRBJ1-2|many|TRBV14
CASSQGAGRSYGYTF
TGTGCCAGCAGCCAAGGGGCGGGAAGGAGCTATGGCTACACCTTC
>TRBD1|TRBJ1-3|.|TRBV5-1
CASSLEGAGGNTIYF
TGCGCCAGCAGCTTGGAGGGGGCTGGAGGAAACACCATATATTTT
>.|TRBJ1-1|.|TRBV13
CASSLALAGTEAFF
TGTGCCAGCAGCTTAGCGTTAGCCGGGACTGAAGCTTTCTTT
>.|TRBJ2-1|.|TRBV12-3/TRBV12-4
CASLTGVVNEQFF
TGTGCCAGCCTAACCGGGGTTGTAAATGAGCAGTTCTTC
>.|TRBJ1-6|.|TRBV11-2
CASSLGGPLSYNSPLHF
TGTGCCAGCAGCTTAGGGGGGCCGCTCTCCTATAATTCACCCCTCCACTTT
>TRBD2|TRBJ2-1|.|TRBV4-1
CASSPAAGDEQFF
TGCGCCAGCAGCCCAGCGGCGGGGGATGAGCAGTTCTTC
>.|TRBJ2-1|.|TRBV7-9
CASSLWGGHPYNEQFF
TGTGCCAGCAGCTTATGGGGGGGCCACCCCTACAATGAGCAGTTCTTC
>.|TRBJ2-2|.|TRBV11-1
CASTPYTGELFF
TGTGCCAGCACCCCCTACACCGGGGAGCTGTTTTTT
>TRBD2|TRBJ2-2|few|TRBV2
CASSPSGGTNTGELFF
TGTGCCAGCAGTCCGAGCGGGGGGACGAACACCGGGGAGCTGTTTTTT